This T cell receptor beta chain was captured in a study of blood T cells in healthy people across ages. General study findings and limits: PBMCs went unsorted, and a conclusive naive versus antigen-experienced comparison was therefore prevented.

The CDR3 extends over 14 amino acids. Germline V CDR1 and CDR2: LGHDT, YNNKEL (reference sequence). Trimming removed 4 bases at V and 2 bases at J, with 9 bases between. The use of a sample-barcoded 5' primer and a J-beta primer mix characterized a second PCR of 7 to 11 cycles. MiXCR, run by TCRdb on the 5' RACE reads, gives a single entry per CDR3 protein. The profile shows some 730,000 distinct CDR3 sequences, about a fifth of them singletons. A remark on this clonotype: The antigen remains undetermined.

The chain employs TRBV3-1 and TRBJ1-3; D remains unclear. The sequence was obtained from a man between 65 and 85 years old in good health. Source material: blood. The CDR3 DNA is TGTGCCAGCAGCCCCTTAGGAGCTGGAAACACCATATATTTT. This translates into CASSPLGAGNTIYF.